One and the same sample provided the 22 T cell receptor beta chains below, sequenced in a study of blood T cell repertoires in COVID-19. The data were produced by immunoSEQ multiplex PCR, yet TCRdb's version contains in-frame clones alone and is incomplete. The profile shows some 70,000 clones, about 85% of them singletons. Material: peripheral blood. Source of these receptors: a woman between 45 and 65 years old with COVID-19, enrolled during active disease.

This chain uses TRBV5-1 with TRBJ1-4; 9 positions agree with TRBD1. The germline gives CDR1 SGHRS, CDR2 YFSETQ. The CDR3 covers 14 residues. Germline trimming cut 4 bases from V and 8 bases from J; bases unmatched to any gene: 6. CDR3 protein: CASSPGTGTEKLFF. The CDR3 DNA reads TGCGCCAGCAGCCCCGGGACAGGGACCGAAAAACTGTTTTTT.

The table lists this clone with a few counts. The chain couples TRBV29-1 to TRBJ1-2; D gene unclear. The V gene lost 5 bases and the J gene lost 7 bases, with 14 bases spanning the gap. Germline-derived CDR1 and CDR2 are SQVTM and ANQGSEA. The CDR3 has 12 residues. CDR3 residues: CSVRAGFSGYTF. The CDR3 nucleotides are TGCAGCGTTAGGGCGGGGTTTAGTGGCTACACCTTC. The full variable domain, with the rest looked up from reference TRBV29-1 and TRBJ1-2, is SAVISQKPSRDICQRGTSLTIQCQVDSQVTMMFWYRQQPGQSLTLIATANQGSEATYESGFVIDKFPISRPNLTFSTLTVSNMSPEDSSIYLCSVRAGFSGYTFGSGTRLTVV.

The gene calls are TRBV3-1 (or the pseudogene TRBV3-2) and TRBJ2-4; 9 positions agree with TRBD2. CDR1 LGHDT and CDR2 YNNKEL come from the germline V gene (reference sequence). The junction had 5 bases not matched to a gene; V was cut back by 0 bases and J by 2 bases. The CDR3 loop spans 17 amino acids. CDR3 coding DNA: TGTGCCAGCAGCCAAGAAGGTAGCGGGAGAACCAAAAACATTCAGTACTTC. Protein sequence: CASSQEGSGRTKNIQYF.

The chain recombines TRBV9 with TRBJ2-1; D ambiguous. Germline values: CDR1 SGDLS, CDR2 YYNGEE. V lost 4 bases and J 4 bases, leaving 6 bases between the germline ends. This CDR3 has 12 amino acids. CDR3 nucleotides: TGTGCCAGCAGCTCACTATACAATGAGCAGTTCTTC. It yields the protein CASSSLYNEQFF.

The chain uses TRBV12-3 or TRBV12-4 and TRBJ1-5; D gene uncertain. V was shortened by 5 bases and J by 4 bases, with 6 bases between the two germline ends. CDR3 size: 12 residues. In DNA, the CDR3 is TGTGCCAGCAGTGTACAGAATCAGCCCCAGCATTTT. Its protein is CASSVQNQPQHF.

The genes are TRBV7-8 and TRBJ1-2; 9 bases match TRBD1. CDR1 is SGHVS and CDR2 is FQNEAQ in the germline V gene. This CDR3 region has 14 residues. With V trimmed by 5 bases and J by 6 bases, 7 bases remained unmatched. The CDR3 coding sequence is TGTGCCAGCAGCCCCCGGGACAGGGTTCATGGCTACACCTTC. Its protein is CASSPRDRVHGYTF.

This chain uses TRBV7-3 with TRBJ2-2, with D tentatively TRBD1 (5 bases). The CDR3 runs to 14 residues. The V and J ends lost 1 base and 6 bases respectively, with 9 bases between them. Germline lookup yields CDR1 SGHTA and CDR2 FQGTGA. CDR3 in amino acids: CASSLRPGPGELFF. CDR3 nucleotide sequence: TGTGCCAGCAGCTTAAGGCCAGGGCCCGGGGAGCTGTTTTTT.

The chain employs TRBV5-1 and TRBJ2-1, with TRBD1 matching over 9 bases. Germline assignment: CDR1 SGHRS and CDR2 YFSETQ. Trimming took 4 bases from V and 7 from J; bases not matched to a gene: 9. The length of the CDR3 is 15 residues. The DNA for the CDR3 is TGCGCCAGCAGCCCCGGGACAGGGAATAAGAATGAGCAGTTCTTC. Translated: CASSPGTGNKNEQFF. Using reference TRBV5-1 and TRBJ2-1 for the parts outside the CDR3, the full variable domain is KAGVTQTPRYLIKTRGQQVTLSCSPISGHRSVSWYQQTPGQGLQFLFEYFSETQRNKGNFPGRFSGRQFSNSRSEMNVSTLELGDSALYLCASSPGTGNKNEQFFGPGTRLTVL.

The rearrangement joins TRBV6-5 to TRBJ2-7; weak D call: TRBD2 (6 bases). CDR1 and CDR2 from the germline V gene are MNHEY and SVGAGI. The V and J ends lost 10 bases and 7 bases respectively, with 14 bases between them. The CDR3 runs to 11 residues. CDR3 DNA sequence: TGTGCCACCACCACACGGGGGGAGCAGTACTTC. This codes for CATTTRGEQYF.

In its sample, this clone was seen once. The J gene is TRBJ1-4, the V gene TRBV9; D unclear. The V gene lost 4 bases and the J gene lost 0 bases, with 10 bases spanning the gap. The germline V gene encodes CDR1 SGDLS and CDR2 YYNGEE. CDR3 length: 15 residues. The CDR3 sequence is CASSPRQSTNEKLFF. CDR3 in DNA: TGTGCCAGCAGCCCCCGTCAGTCAACTAATGAAAAACTGTTTTTT. Using reference TRBV9 and TRBJ1-4 for the parts outside the CDR3, the full variable domain is DSGVTQTPKHLITATGQRVTLRCSPRSGDLSVYWYQQSLDQGLQFLIQYYNGEERAKGNILERFSAQQFPDLHSELNLSSLELGDSALYFCASSPRQSTNEKLFFGSGTQLSVL.

This chain links TRBV28 with TRBJ2-7, with 9 bases matching TRBD2. V dropped 6 bases and J dropped 2; count of bases not matched to a gene: 5. The CDR3 sequence is 14 residues long. Germline loops: CDR1 MDHEN, CDR2 SYDVKM. CDR3 protein: CASRREGGTYEQYF. The CDR3 DNA reads TGTGCCAGCAGGCGGGAGGGTGGAACCTACGAGCAGTACTTC.

V gene TRBV6-5 combines with J gene TRBJ2-7; D gene uncertain. The ends were cut back, 4 bases at V and 6 bases at J, with 13 bases in the middle. There are 13 residues in the CDR3. CDR1 MNHEY and CDR2 SVGAGI come from the germline V gene. CDR3 nucleotide sequence: TGTGCCAGCAGTTTTCAGATTGCTCGCGAGCAGTACTTC. Translation gives CASSFQIAREQYF.

This chain uses TRBV5-1 with TRBJ2-2; 11 bases align to TRBD2. Per the germline V gene, CDR1 is SGHRS and CDR2 is YFSETQ. The CDR3 extends over 15 amino acids. J gave up 5 bases and V 4 bases, and 4 bases lay outside the gene matches. The CDR3: CASSRGLAVTGELFF. The CDR3 DNA is TGCGCCAGCAGCCGGGGACTAGCGGTGACCGGGGAGCTGTTTTTT.

This clone was observed a few times. The rearrangement joins TRBV3-1 (or the pseudogene TRBV3-2) to TRBJ1-6; D possibly corresponds to TRBD1 (6 bases). CDR1 and CDR2 (germline): LGHDT, YNNKEL (reference sequence). This CDR3 is built from 15 residues. Trimming took off 4 bases at V and 9 bases at J, with 16 bases between the two ends. The CDR3 sequence is CASSPLVQGASPLHF. For the CDR3, the DNA is TGTGCCAGCAGCCCCCTGGTACAGGGAGCTTCACCCCTCCACTTT.

This clone was recorded once. The rearrangement links TRBV19 to TRBJ1-1, with a possible D match to TRBD1 (5 bases). Germline V gene sequence: CDR1 LNHDA, CDR2 SQIVND (reference sequence). CDR3 size: 12 residues. V was shortened by 5 bases and J by 11 bases, with 15 bases between the two germline ends. The CDR3 loop is CASSGSLGPAFF. The CDR3 DNA reads TGTGCCAGTAGTGGGTCGTTGGGGCCTGCTTTCTTT. The full variable domain, its missing parts supplied by reference TRBV19 and TRBJ1-1, is DGGITQSPKYLFRKEGQNVTLSCEQNLNHDAMYWYRQDPGQGLRLIYYSQIVNDFQKGDIAEGYSVSREKKESFPLTVTSAQKNPTAFYLCASSGSLGPAFFGQGTRLTVV.

The genes are TRBV19 and TRBJ2-1; D unclear. The CDR3 loop spans 14 amino acids. CDR1 is LNHDA and CDR2 is SQIVND in the germline V gene (reference sequence). Deletions cut 7 bases from V and 10 bases from J, with 20 bases between. DNA of the CDR3: TGTGCCAGTACCTTCGCCGGTAGGCTAGGCGAGCAGTTCTTC. It encodes CASTFAGRLGEQFF.

The chain employs TRBV19 and TRBJ2-4; D unclear. This CDR3 comprises 12 residues. Germline values: CDR1 LNHDA, CDR2 SQIVND (reference sequence). Trimming pared 6 bases from V and 5 bases from J, leaving 8 bases between. CDR3 region: CASSERENIQYF. CDR3 in DNA: TGTGCCAGTAGCGAACGGGAAAACATTCAGTACTTC.

CDR3 in DNA: TGTGCCAGCAGCTTGGTCCCCCACGGGTCCTACGAGCAGTACTTC. Protein product: CASSLVPHGSYEQYF. The genes are TRBV5-6 and TRBJ2-7, with D unclear. CDR3 size: 15 residues. Germline V gives CDR1 SGHDT, CDR2 YYEEEE. V was shortened by 0 bases and J by 1 base, with 11 bases between the two germline ends.

The chain joins TRBV19 to TRBJ2-7; TRBD2 is a possible D gene (6 bases). V lost 3 bases and J lost 2, with 14 bases in between. The CDR3 consists of 15 residues. Germline CDR1 is LNHDA and CDR2 is SQIVND (reference sequence). The CDR3 loop reads CASSMSGGGTYEQYF. The CDR3 DNA is TGTGCCAGTAGTATGTCAGGTGGAGGGACCTACGAGCAGTACTTC.

The chain carries TRBV5-1 and TRBJ2-7; D might be TRBD1 (6 bases). The CDR3 is 14 residues long. Deletions cut 0 bases from V and 6 bases from J, with 13 bases between. Germline loops: CDR1 SGHRS, CDR2 YFSETQ. The CDR3 loop is CASSLAQGSPEQYF. In DNA form, the CDR3 reads TGCGCCAGCAGCTTGGCACAGGGATCACCCGAGCAGTACTTC.

V is TRBV27 and J is TRBJ2-3; a weak D match, TRBD2 (6 bases). This CDR3 has 16 residues. With 5 bases removed from V and 9 bases from J, the gap between germline ends came to 24 bases. Germline loops: CDR1 MNHEY, CDR2 SMNVEV (reference sequence). This CDR3 is CASSKQTGTGVGTQYF. The CDR3 DNA reads TGTGCCAGCAGTAAGCAGACCGGGACTGGGGTTGGGACGCAGTATTTT.

The chain couples TRBV5-6 to TRBJ1-2, with D perhaps TRBD1 (6 bases). Looked up from germline, CDR1 is SGHDT and CDR2 is YYEEEE. Trimming left V 4 bases short and J 0 bases short, with 13 bases between. This CDR3 is built from 15 residues. The CDR3 nucleotides read TGTGCCAGCAGCCCTCAGGGGTTGACTAACTATGGCTACACCTTC. Translating it yields CASSPQGLTNYGYTF.